Sequencing of this T cell receptor beta chain was carried out in a study of cytomegalovirus exposure and HLA in healthy donors. The PCR was carried out with 60 Vbeta primers and 13 Jbeta primers. Here immunoSEQ multiplex PCR was the method, and the copy in TCRdb shows in-frame clones only, minus some. Of fewer than 150,000 clones in the sample, under 80% are singletons; the top ten hold approximately 31%. Study-wide points: In a later analysis, specific HLA alleles were associated with approximately 17,000 TCR beta sequences at a 0.05 false discovery rate.

Notes on this clone: Its antigen is not identified.

This clonotype was sampled from a man aged 60-69 years in good health and CMV-seropositive. The specimen was PBMCs.

DNA of the CDR3: TGCGCCAGCAGCCCTGGACAGGGACAAGAGACCCAGTACTTC. Its translation is CASSPGQGQETQYF. The V call is TRBV5-1, the J call TRBJ2-5; TRBD1 agrees at 8 bases. With 4 bases clipped from V and 2 bases from J, the junction kept 4 bases outside the gene matches. Per germline, CDR1 SGHRS and CDR2 YFSETQ. This CDR3 comprises 14 residues.